One sample yielded the 4 T cell receptor beta chains listed below, sequenced in a study of identical twins. TCRdb redid the calling of the 5' RACE reads with MiXCR, one entry per CDR3 protein. The sample includes approximately 1.8 million distinct CDR3 sequences, under 35% of them seen just once. The sequenced sample was cord blood. The receptors here all came from a newborn girl in good health.

This clonotype showed up many times. This sequence joins TRBV3-1 and TRBJ2-4; no definite D call. This CDR3 comprises 12 residues. The ends were cut back, 0 bases at V and 5 bases at J, with 2 bases in the middle. CDR1 and CDR2 (germline): LGHDT, YNNKEL (reference sequence). CDR3 loop: CASSQDQNIQYF. The CDR3 nucleotides read TGTGCCAGCAGCCAAGATCAAAACATTCAGTACTTC. Drawing the rest from reference TRBV3-1 and TRBJ2-4, the complete variable domain is DTAVSQTPKYLVTQMGNDKSIKCEQNLGHDTMYWYKQDSKKFLKIMFSYNNKELIINETVPNRFSPKSPDKAHLNLHINSLELGDSAVYFCASSQDQNIQYFGAGTRLSVL.

In this sample, this clonotype turned up a few times. A read error may be the cause here, since a much bigger clone is one base away. The chain recombines TRBV11-2 with TRBJ2-5; D unresolved. TRBJ2-1 explains the end of the DNA better; the J call may be wrong. The CDR3 loop spans 16 amino acids. CDR1 SGHAT and CDR2 FQNNGV come from the germline V gene. The CDR3 loop reads CASSPSIVDLQETQFF. In nucleotides, the CDR3 is TGTGCCAGCAGCCCGTCGATCGTGGATCTCCAAGAGACCCAGTTCTTC.

The chain has TRBV20-1 and TRBJ2-1, with D possibly being TRBD1 or TRBD2 (5 bases each). Trimming removed 1 base from V and 9 bases from J, with 16 bases in between. This CDR3 spans 14 amino acids. CDR1 and CDR2 (germline): DFQATT, SNEGSKA (reference sequence). Here the CDR3 reads CSARGRTRDGEQFF. CDR3 bases: TGCAGTGCTAGAGGACGGACCCGGGACGGTGAGCAGTTCTTC.

The CDR3 region is CASSPDPTGFGTEAFF. Written as DNA, the CDR3 is TGTGCCAGCAGCCCTGATCCGACAGGGTTCGGCACTGAAGCTTTCTTT. The J gene is TRBJ1-1, the V gene TRBV16, with TRBD1 matching over 7 bases. Germline V gene data show CDR1 as KGHSY and CDR2 as FQNENV. The V segment lost 4 bases and the J segment 4 bases; nucleotides outside the gene matches: 12. This CDR3 region has 16 residues.